A selection of T cell receptor beta chains follows, all from one sample in a study of blood T cell repertoires in COVID-19. Sequenced by immunoSEQ multiplex PCR; TCRdb stores in-frame clones only, minus some. The data show some 300,000 clones, 80% to 90% seen once. The specimen was peripheral blood. The receptors come from an older woman with COVID-19, enrolled during active disease. The CDR3 runs from the conserved cysteine through the conserved F or W. The D gene is left open where the match is weak. Only some rows state a clone size, as once, few, many or a class for expanded clones.

j_gene: TRBJ1-4
abundance: NA
d_gene: NA
v_gene: TRBV6-5
CDR3aa: CASTPGIHPNEKLFF
CDR3nt: TGTGCCAGCACACCAGGAATTCACCCTAATGAAAAACTGTTTTTT

j_gene: TRBJ2-7
abundance: NA
d_gene: TRBD2
v_gene: TRBV9
CDR3aa: CASSVGGSSGGSYEQYF
CDR3nt: TGTGCCAGCAGCGTAGGTGGGTCTAGCGGGGGGTCGTACGAGCAGTACTTC

j_gene: TRBJ2-5
abundance: NA
d_gene: NA
v_gene: TRBV29-1
CDR3aa: CSVVVQGETQYF
CDR3nt: TGCAGCGTTGTGGTCCAGGGGGAGACCCAGTACTTC

j_gene: TRBJ2-5
abundance: NA
d_gene: TRBD2
v_gene: TRBV5-4
CDR3aa: CASSSTSGANQETQYF
CDR3nt: TGTGCCAGCAGCTCCACTAGCGGGGCTAACCAAGAGACCCAGTACTTC

j_gene: TRBJ1-1
abundance: NA
d_gene: NA
v_gene: TRBV19
CDR3aa: CASKTNRELGAEAFF
CDR3nt: TGTGCCAGTAAAACAAACAGGGAATTGGGCGCTGAAGCTTTCTTT

j_gene: TRBJ1-5
abundance: NA
d_gene: NA
v_gene: TRBV19
CDR3aa: CAISGDGSNQPQHF
CDR3nt: TGTGCCATTTCAGGGGATGGAAGCAATCAGCCCCAGCATTTT

j_gene: TRBJ2-1
abundance: NA
d_gene: TRBD2
v_gene: TRBV2
CDR3aa: CASRTSGGPNEQFF
CDR3nt: TGTGCCAGCAGGACTAGCGGGGGGCCCAATGAGCAGTTCTTC

j_gene: TRBJ1-2
abundance: NA
d_gene: NA
v_gene: TRBV18
CDR3aa: CASSGDFSRMSYTF
CDR3nt: TGTGCCAGCTCGGGGGACTTTTCCCGAATGTCGTACACCTTC

j_gene: TRBJ2-3
abundance: NA
d_gene: TRBD2
v_gene: TRBV3-1/TRBV3-2
CDR3aa: CASSQGTSGGSDTQYF
CDR3nt: TGTGCCAGCAGCCAAGGGACTAGCGGGGGGTCAGATACGCAGTATTTT

j_gene: TRBJ1-1
abundance: NA
d_gene: NA
v_gene: TRBV30
CDR3aa: CAWRKKLDSTEAFF
CDR3nt: TGTGCCTGGAGGAAAAAGTTAGACAGCACTGAAGCTTTCTTT

j_gene: TRBJ1-1
abundance: NA
d_gene: NA
v_gene: TRBV6-2/TRBV6-3
CDR3aa: CASSSLRGARGTEAFF
CDR3nt: TGTGCCAGCAGTTCCCTCCGAGGGGCGCGGGGCACTGAAGCTTTCTTT

j_gene: TRBJ1-6
abundance: NA
d_gene: NA
v_gene: TRBV27
CDR3aa: CASSTGPHSPLHF
CDR3nt: TGTGCCAGCAGTACAGGGCCCCATTCACCCCTCCACTTT

j_gene: TRBJ1-6
abundance: few
d_gene: TRBD1
v_gene: TRBV30
CDR3aa: CAWRQGPSSPLHF
CDR3nt: TGTGCCTGGCGACAGGGGCCGAGTTCACCCCTCCACTTT

j_gene: TRBJ2-2
abundance: NA
d_gene: TRBD1
v_gene: TRBV7-9
CDR3aa: CASSLQGADTGELFF
CDR3nt: TGTGCCAGCAGCCTACAGGGGGCGGACACCGGGGAGCTGTTTTTT

j_gene: TRBJ1-2
abundance: once
d_gene: TRBD1
v_gene: TRBV5-1
CDR3aa: CASSLETGPSYGYTF
CDR3nt: TGCGCCAGCAGCTTGGAGACAGGGCCTTCCTATGGCTACACCTTC

j_gene: TRBJ2-6
abundance: NA
d_gene: NA
v_gene: TRBV6-5
CDR3aa: CASRGTLTGANVLTF
CDR3nt: TGTGCCAGCAGGGGGACTCTCACTGGGGCCAACGTCCTGACTTTC

j_gene: TRBJ1-6
abundance: few
d_gene: NA
v_gene: TRBV28
CDR3aa: CASSQEGGTLHF
CDR3nt: TGTGCCAGCAGTCAAGAGGGCGGAACCCTCCACTTT

j_gene: TRBJ1-1
abundance: NA
d_gene: NA
v_gene: TRBV7-9
CDR3aa: CASRAGNNAEAFF
CDR3nt: TGTGCCAGCCGAGCGGGGAATAACGCTGAAGCTTTCTTT

j_gene: TRBJ2-7
abundance: NA
d_gene: NA
v_gene: TRBV6-5
CDR3aa: CASSTGGFRQYF
CDR3nt: TGTGCCAGCAGTACCGGGGGTTTCCGGCAGTACTTC

j_gene: TRBJ2-5
abundance: NA
d_gene: TRBD2
v_gene: TRBV24-1
CDR3aa: CATSDWGSSGGPRETQYF
CDR3nt: TGTGCCACCAGTGATTGGGGTTCTAGCGGGGGGCCCCGGGAGACCCAGTACTTC

j_gene: TRBJ1-5
abundance: NA
d_gene: NA
v_gene: TRBV10-3
CDR3aa: CAISESTPSNQPQHF
CDR3nt: TGTGCCATCAGTGAGTCGACACCGAGCAATCAGCCCCAGCATTTT

j_gene: TRBJ1-4
abundance: few
d_gene: NA
v_gene: TRBV7-8
CDR3aa: CASSPLGVGEKLFF
CDR3nt: TGTGCCAGCAGCCCCCTAGGGGTGGGTGAAAAACTGTTTTTT

j_gene: TRBJ1-2
abundance: NA
d_gene: NA
v_gene: TRBV6-4
CDR3aa: CASSDGSGGYGYTF
CDR3nt: TGTGCCAGCAGTGACGGCTCTGGGGGGTATGGCTACACCTTC

j_gene: TRBJ1-1
abundance: NA
d_gene: NA
v_gene: TRBV27
CDR3aa: CASSSWERAGTEAFF
CDR3nt: TGTGCCAGCAGCTCCTGGGAGAGGGCGGGAACTGAAGCTTTCTTT

j_gene: TRBJ1-6
abundance: NA
d_gene: TRBD1
v_gene: TRBV5-4
CDR3aa: CASSLAAGGSSPLHF
CDR3nt: TGTGCCAGCAGCTTGGCCGCAGGGGGCAGTTCACCCCTCCACTTT

j_gene: TRBJ1-5
abundance: few
d_gene: TRBD1
v_gene: TRBV24-1
CDR3aa: CATSDSSDRGPPGSQHF
CDR3nt: TGTGCCACCAGTGATTCCTCTGACAGGGGCCCGCCGGGGTCCCAGCATTTT

j_gene: TRBJ2-5
abundance: NA
d_gene: TRBD2
v_gene: TRBV24-1
CDR3aa: CATSGTSGGQETQYF
CDR3nt: TGTGCCACCAGTGGGACTAGCGGGGGTCAAGAGACCCAGTACTTC

j_gene: TRBJ2-1
abundance: NA
d_gene: NA
v_gene: TRBV7-2
CDR3aa: CASSLFGEQFF
CDR3nt: TGTGCCAGCAGCTTATTCGGTGAGCAGTTCTTC

j_gene: TRBJ2-5
abundance: NA
d_gene: TRBD2
v_gene: TRBV3-1/TRBV3-2
CDR3aa: CASNIAGERETQYF
CDR3nt: TGTGCCAGCAATATAGCGGGGGAGCGAGAGACCCAGTACTTC

j_gene: TRBJ2-7
abundance: NA
d_gene: TRBD2
v_gene: TRBV20-1
CDR3aa: CSASVRGRYEQYF
CDR3nt: TGCAGTGCTAGTGTGCGGGGGAGATACGAGCAGTACTTC

j_gene: TRBJ1-2
abundance: NA
d_gene: NA
v_gene: TRBV7-2
CDR3aa: CASSLPPQVLGGYTF
CDR3nt: TGTGCCAGCAGCTTACCTCCACAGGTCCTAGGCGGCTACACCTTC

j_gene: TRBJ1-5
abundance: few
d_gene: NA
v_gene: TRBV6-2/TRBV6-3
CDR3aa: CASSTPWRGTNQPQHF
CDR3nt: TGTGCCAGCAGTACACCGTGGAGGGGAACCAATCAGCCCCAGCATTTT

j_gene: TRBJ2-5
abundance: NA
d_gene: NA
v_gene: TRBV29-1
CDR3aa: CSVERQRQVETQYF
CDR3nt: TGCAGCGTCGAGAGACAGAGACAAGTGGAGACCCAGTACTTC

j_gene: TRBJ2-3
abundance: NA
d_gene: TRBD2
v_gene: TRBV5-1
CDR3aa: CASSPISGGTDTQYF
CDR3nt: TGCGCCAGCAGCCCGATTAGCGGGGGCACAGATACGCAGTATTTT

j_gene: TRBJ1-2
abundance: once
d_gene: TRBD1
v_gene: TRBV10-3
CDR3aa: CAISRQTGGEGGYTF
CDR3nt: TGTGCCATCAGTCGGCAGACAGGGGGAGAAGGGGGCTACACCTTC

j_gene: TRBJ2-1
abundance: NA
d_gene: TRBD2
v_gene: TRBV6-6
CDR3aa: CASRSTSSGGDNEQFF
CDR3nt: TGTGCCAGCAGATCCACCTCTAGCGGGGGCGACAATGAGCAGTTCTTC

j_gene: TRBJ1-2
abundance: NA
d_gene: TRBD1
v_gene: TRBV29-1
CDR3aa: CSVATGGGYTF
CDR3nt: TGCAGCGTTGCGACAGGGGGAGGCTACACCTTC

j_gene: TRBJ2-2
abundance: NA
d_gene: NA
v_gene: TRBV12-3/TRBV12-4
CDR3aa: CATEEGGTGELFF
CDR3nt: TGTGCCACCGAGGAGGGGGGGACCGGGGAGCTGTTTTTT

j_gene: TRBJ2-7
abundance: NA
d_gene: TRBD1
v_gene: TRBV5-4
CDR3aa: CASSLSTGQARYEQYF
CDR3nt: TGTGCCAGCAGCTTGTCTACCGGACAGGCGCGCTACGAGCAGTACTTC

j_gene: TRBJ1-5
abundance: NA
d_gene: TRBD1
v_gene: TRBV18
CDR3aa: CASSRNPGRGFYQPQHF
CDR3nt: TGTGCCAGCTCACGGAACCCGGGCAGGGGGTTTTATCAGCCCCAGCATTTT

j_gene: TRBJ2-7
abundance: NA
d_gene: TRBD1
v_gene: TRBV5-5
CDR3aa: CASSLEGVTGGGYEQYF
CDR3nt: TGTGCCAGCAGCTTGGAGGGCGTGACAGGGGGAGGATACGAGCAGTACTTC

j_gene: TRBJ2-5
abundance: NA
d_gene: TRBD2
v_gene: TRBV5-8
CDR3aa: CASSFQRGGPETQYF
CDR3nt: TGTGCCAGCAGCTTCCAGCGGGGGGGCCCGGAGACCCAGTACTTC

j_gene: TRBJ2-6
abundance: few
d_gene: TRBD1
v_gene: TRBV29-1
CDR3aa: CSVETGEPGANVLTF
CDR3nt: TGCAGCGTTGAGACAGGGGAGCCTGGGGCCAACGTCCTGACTTTC

j_gene: TRBJ1-2
abundance: NA
d_gene: NA
v_gene: TRBV5-6
CDR3aa: CASSLYGNYGYTF
CDR3nt: TGTGCCAGCAGCTTGTACGGGAACTATGGCTACACCTTC

j_gene: TRBJ2-4
abundance: NA
d_gene: TRBD1
v_gene: TRBV18
CDR3aa: CASSPPRTGDLAKNIQYF
CDR3nt: TGTGCCAGCTCACCACCGAGGACAGGCGACCTAGCCAAAAACATTCAGTACTTC

j_gene: TRBJ2-7
abundance: NA
d_gene: NA
v_gene: TRBV19
CDR3aa: CASSIGYEQYF
CDR3nt: TGTGCCAGTAGTATCGGTTACGAGCAGTACTTC

j_gene: TRBJ2-1
abundance: NA
d_gene: TRBD2
v_gene: TRBV7-3
CDR3aa: CASSPGTSNEQFF
CDR3nt: TGTGCCAGCAGCCCCGGGACTAGCAATGAGCAGTTCTTC

j_gene: TRBJ1-1
abundance: few
d_gene: TRBD1
v_gene: TRBV28
CDR3aa: CASSSTDRVWAFF
CDR3nt: TGTGCCAGCAGTTCGACGGACAGGGTTTGGGCTTTCTTT

j_gene: TRBJ2-7
abundance: NA
d_gene: NA
v_gene: TRBV6-5
CDR3aa: CASSYGGTREQYF
CDR3nt: TGTGCCAGCAGTTACGGGGGGACGCGCGAGCAGTACTTC

j_gene: TRBJ2-3
abundance: few
d_gene: NA
v_gene: TRBV24-1
CDR3aa: CATSDQGADTQYF
CDR3nt: TGTGCCACCAGTGATCAAGGGGCAGATACGCAGTATTTT

j_gene: TRBJ1-2
abundance: NA
d_gene: NA
v_gene: TRBV5-1
CDR3aa: CASSLDGQANYGYTF
CDR3nt: TGCGCCAGCAGCTTGGATGGGCAAGCTAACTATGGCTACACCTTC

j_gene: TRBJ1-6
abundance: NA
d_gene: NA
v_gene: TRBV19
CDR3aa: CASSIEGTPNSPLHF
CDR3nt: TGTGCCAGTAGTATAGAGGGGACTCCGAATTCACCCCTCCACTTT

j_gene: TRBJ1-4
abundance: NA
d_gene: TRBD1
v_gene: TRBV30
CDR3aa: CAWETGMDEKLFF
CDR3nt: TGTGCCTGGGAGACAGGGATGGATGAAAAACTGTTTTTT

j_gene: TRBJ2-3
abundance: NA
d_gene: NA
v_gene: TRBV4-3
CDR3aa: CASSQEGVGDTQYF
CDR3nt: TGCGCCAGCAGCCAAGAAGGGGTCGGAGATACGCAGTATTTT

j_gene: TRBJ1-4
abundance: NA
d_gene: TRBD1
v_gene: TRBV5-1
CDR3aa: CASSPGQGVGEKLFF
CDR3nt: TGCGCCAGCAGCCCCGGACAGGGAGTGGGCGAAAAACTGTTTTTT

j_gene: TRBJ1-5
abundance: NA
d_gene: NA
v_gene: TRBV2
CDR3aa: CASSEEDNQPQHF
CDR3nt: TGTGCCAGCAGTGAGGAGGACAATCAGCCCCAGCATTTT

j_gene: TRBJ1-3
abundance: once
d_gene: NA
v_gene: TRBV7-2
CDR3aa: CASSFTGSGNTIYF
CDR3nt: TGTGCCAGCAGCTTTACAGGGAGTGGAAACACCATATATTTT

j_gene: TRBJ2-1
abundance: NA
d_gene: TRBD2
v_gene: TRBV28
CDR3aa: CASKGRTSGGNEQFF
CDR3nt: TGTGCCAGCAAAGGTCGGACTAGCGGGGGTAATGAGCAGTTCTTC

j_gene: TRBJ1-2
abundance: NA
d_gene: TRBD1
v_gene: TRBV5-1
CDR3aa: CASSLGPQGEGYGYTF
CDR3nt: TGCGCCAGCAGCTTGGGCCCGCAGGGGGAAGGCTATGGCTACACCTTC